The present entry profiles one T cell receptor (beta chain) with its context. What it binds is not known. Alongside a J-beta primer mix, a sample-barcoded 5' primer served in a second PCR lasting roughly 6 to 11 cycles. TCRdb ran MiXCR on the 5' RACE reads and lists one entry per CDR3 protein. The repertoire holds about 1.7 million distinct CDR3 sequences, with under 30% as singletons. These data belong to a study of blood T cells in healthy people across ages. Study background: T cells yielded about one barcoded beta molecule per two cells through template switching. Findings and limits, study-wide: Across the age range, TCR beta diversity per million T cells fell in a roughly linear way. Unsorted PBMCs blocked a conclusive comparison of naive and antigen-experienced cells. Donor CMV status was unknown, possibly confounding expanded clonotype changes.

The germline CDR1 and CDR2 sequences are LGHDT and YNNKEL (reference sequence). The CDR3 covers 16 residues. V lost 2 bases and J lost 8, with 20 bases in between. The chain recombines TRBV3-1 with TRBJ2-3; the D gene is possibly TRBD2 (7 bases). This receptor was taken from a woman aged 25-40 years in good health. Sequences were obtained from blood. The CDR3 sequence: CASSQNPWGGHPTQYF. The CDR3 DNA sequence: TGTGCCAGCAGCCAAAACCCCTGGGGGGGCCATCCTACGCAGTATTTT.